The T cell receptor (beta chain) described here comes from a study of PD-L1 blockade in urothelial cancer. Study-level background: Male sex and bladder-origin urothelial cancer were recorded for about nine tenths of the roughly 29 patients. Prior chemotherapy ranged from 0 to 3 regimens per patient. Blood-derived samples held a median roughly 140,000 T cells.

Every PCR received spiked-in synthetic TCR analog templates. Here immunoSEQ multiplex PCR was the method, and the copy in TCRdb shows in-frame clones only, minus some. Of 75,000 to 95,000 clones listed, just under 85% are singletons. V lost 0 bases to trimming and J lost 4 bases; unmatched junction nucleotides: 13. This CDR3 is built from 19 residues. Germline V gene lookup returns CDR1 SEHNR and CDR2 FQNEAQ (reference sequence). Time point of the sample: pretreatment peripheral blood. This clonotype originated in a man in his forties with urothelial cancer. The specimen was PBMCs, collected around atezolizumab (anti-PD-L1) treatment. V and J are TRBV7-9 and TRBJ2-5; 11 nucleotides match TRBD2. As DNA, the CDR3 is TGTGCCAGCAGCTTAGCGCGGCTAGCGGGAGGACAAAAACGAGAGACCCAGTACTTC. It specifies CASSLARLAGGQKRETQYF.